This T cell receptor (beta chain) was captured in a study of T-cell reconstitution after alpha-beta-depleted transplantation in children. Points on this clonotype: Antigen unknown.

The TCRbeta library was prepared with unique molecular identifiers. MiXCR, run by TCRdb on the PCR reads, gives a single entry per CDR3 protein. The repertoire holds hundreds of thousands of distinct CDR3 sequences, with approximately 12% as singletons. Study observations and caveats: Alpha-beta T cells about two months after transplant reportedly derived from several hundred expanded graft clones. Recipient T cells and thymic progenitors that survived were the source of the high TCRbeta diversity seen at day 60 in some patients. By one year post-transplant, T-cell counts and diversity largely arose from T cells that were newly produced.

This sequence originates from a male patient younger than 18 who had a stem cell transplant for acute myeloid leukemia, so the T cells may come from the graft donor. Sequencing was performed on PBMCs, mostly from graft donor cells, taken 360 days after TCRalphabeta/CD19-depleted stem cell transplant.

The CDR3 here is CASSLATASGGLAPPYEQYF. Written as DNA, the CDR3 is TGTGCCAGCAGCTTAGCGACCGCTAGCGGAGGTCTCGCCCCACCCTACGAGCAGTACTTC. This rearrangement joins TRBV7-8 to TRBJ2-7, with 7 nucleotides matching TRBD2. Germline lookup yields CDR1 SGHVS and CDR2 FQNEAQ. CDR3 length: 20 amino acids. Trimming cost V 0 bases and J 2 bases; bases outside gene matches: 19.